This TCR beta chain was identified during a study of blood T cell repertoires in COVID-19. Study-level information: The United States, Italy and Spain supplied acute and convalescent COVID-19 samples. In each case, the material was cDNA or gDNA derived from T cells, B-cell-depleted T cells, or PBMCs.

Measured with immunoSEQ multiplex PCR; TCRdb has only the in-frame clones, and not every one. Of around 150,000 clones in the sample, around 79% are singletons; the top ten hold under 3%. The source is a woman aged 50 to 65 who had recovered from COVID-19. The sequenced sample was PBMCs or T cells enriched from blood (not recorded which).

Here the CDR3 DNA reads TGTGCCAGCAGCTGGGGACAGGGAGTTGGAGGCTACACCTTC. Translated: CASSWGQGVGGYTF. The chain has TRBV5-6 and TRBJ1-2; 9 bases fit TRBD1. The CDR3 covers 14 residues. V lost 3 bases and J lost 8; bases outside the gene matches: 8. Germline CDR1 is SGHDT and CDR2 is YYEEEE.